This T cell receptor beta chain emerged from a study of Ad26.COV2.S vaccination and SARS-CoV-2 variants (dated by TCRdb to the early 2020s). Looking at the study overall: Vaccine-arm donors were drawn from COV1001, a multicentre, randomized, double-blind, placebo-controlled phase I-IIa trial of Ad26.COV2.S in healthy adults. A total of 32 samples were included in the TCR-sequenced set, comprising 19 Ad26.COV2.S vaccine recipients, 5 placebo recipients and 8 SARS-CoV-2 convalescent individuals. Ad26.COV2.S was administered intramuscularly at a dose of 5x10^10 or 1x10^11 viral particles, either as one shot or as two shots given 56 days apart. Trial participants were randomized into five groups of five, in which low-dose or high-dose Ad26.COV2.S was given once or twice, or placebo was given on both occasions. TCRbeta repertoire sequencing served as the tool for gauging how specific and how broad the SARS-CoV-2-reactive T cell receptors were following Ad26.COV2.S vaccination. Investigators remained blinded to trial group allocation during experiments and outcome assessment.

TCRbeta CDR3 regions were sequenced with the immunoSEQ Assay. After extraction, genomic DNA underwent amplification by bias-controlled multiplex PCR, followed by high-throughput sequencing. The paper's processing steps were these. Collapsing and filtering of sequences were performed to quantify the absolute abundance of each unique TCRbeta CDR3 region. T cell fraction was estimated by normalizing TCRbeta template counts to usable DNA, which was measured by amplifying reference genes present in all nucleated cells. Repertoire TCRs were annotated as SARS-CoV-2-specific when V gene, CDR3 amino acid sequence and J gene were exactly matched to a known reactive TCR set. MIRA supplied the reference SARS-CoV-2 TCR set, which was filtered for enrichment in COVID-19-positive ImmuneCODE repertoires so that public or cross-reactive TCRs were removed. Based on the MIRA antigens, annotated TCRs were further analysed at the level of specific ORF or position within ORF. Breadth was defined as the number of annotated unique rearrangements divided by the total number of unique productive rearrangements, and depth was defined as the summed frequency of the annotated unique rearrangements. Two-sided Wilcoxon rank-sum tests were used to compare TCR breadth between groups. Imported from immuneACCESS, the table was reduced by TCRdb to in-frame sequences with V and J called. These copies leave out some clones; in studies compared against another copy, an unresolved V gene accounts for under half, and the cause of the remainder is not known. V and J calls and clone size are those listed in that table; D and trimming were worked out from the DNA. The sample has roughly 460,000 clones on record, roughly 87% of them singletons. Of the sample, 1.7% is held by the ten largest clones.

The CDR3, cysteine through phenylalanine, is 13 amino acids long. Only the CDR3 portion is preserved as DNA: 39 bases, with reading frame beginning at the first base. Trimming removed 6 bases from V and 2 bases from J, leaving 8 bases between the germline ends. As encoded in the germline V gene, CDR1 is WSHSY while CDR2 is SAAADI. As to this clone: It lacks a known antigen. The record has no base qualities; no much larger clone is one base away.

Reading the label with the study, this specimen's treatment or condition is: over 15 received Ad26.COV2.S at low or high dose, single or two shots; about 5 received placebo; per-sample allocation not given. For vaccine and placebo recipients, the sequenced repertoires came from samples collected on day 63 after the first injection. Cohort 1b enrolled about two dozen adults aged 18-55 years at a single site in Boston, USA, between 29 July and 7 August 2020. Ad26.COV2.S consisted of a replication-incompetent adenovirus type 26 vector by which a prefusion-stabilized SARS-CoV-2 spike protein from the original Wuhan strain was expressed. Overall study results and their limits: Higher spike-specific TCR breadth was observed in Ad26.COV2.S recipients than in placebo recipients (P = 0.0014). Vaccine and placebo recipients had similar non-spike TCR breadth, a finding consistent with the vaccine containing only spike. The study lacked the statistical power to compare responses across vaccine doses or regimens. Substantial breadth of spike-specific CD8+ and CD4+ T cell responses was reported after vaccination. The authors noted that total T cell responses may have been underestimated by the TCR breadth and depth analyses.

This chain is built from TRBV10-2 and TRBJ1-5; a tentative D call is TRBD1 (6 bases match). The sample consisted of peripheral blood, taken in a trial of Ad26.COV2.S vaccine versus placebo. This receptor was identified in a person between 18 and 59 years old who received the Ad26.COV2.S COVID-19 vaccine or a placebo. The sequence in DNA is TGCGCCAGCAGCCCAGGGGGCAATCAGCCCCAGCATTTT. Its protein is CASSPGGNQPQHF.